This T cell receptor (beta chain) was profiled in a study of cytomegalovirus exposure and HLA in healthy donors. Germline V gives CDR1 MNHNY, CDR2 SVGAGI (reference sequence). With V trimmed by 7 bases and J by 1 base, 5 bases remained unmatched. This CDR3 spans 14 amino acids. General observations from the study: Association of some 18,000 TCR beta sequences with HLA alleles was found at 0.05 false discovery rate in a later analysis.

In regard to this clone: Its matching antigen is unknown.

The PCR contained 60 Vbeta and 13 Jbeta primers. Measured with immunoSEQ multiplex PCR; TCRdb has only the in-frame clones, and not every one. The table includes roughly 100,000 clones, approximately 80% detected once. The sample consisted of PBMCs. V and J are TRBV6-6 and TRBJ1-1; the match to TRBD1 covers 8 bases. This receptor was identified in a man aged 50 or older in good health and CMV-seronegative. The CDR3 sequence: CASILGQENTEAFF. CDR3 nucleotide sequence: TGTGCCAGCATTCTGGGACAGGAGAACACTGAAGCTTTCTTT.